This TCR beta chain emerged from a study of OX40 agonist ivuxolimab in advanced cancers. Regarding the research as a whole: Ivuxolimab, which targeted the costimulatory receptor OX40 (CD134), was an agonistic, fully human IgG2 monoclonal antibody. Intravenous ivuxolimab was administered to patients every 2 weeks at six dose levels: 0.01, 0.1, 0.3, 1.5, 3 and 10 mg/kg. Of the 50 or so patients in dose escalation, about 20 had hepatocellular carcinoma, some 15 had melanoma, 9 had renal cell carcinoma and 9 had head and neck cancer. In the dose-escalation cohort, 70% to 85% of patients were male, and the mean age was about 55 years, with a range of about 23 to 85. Prior anti-PD-1, anti-PD-L1 or anti-CTLA-4 therapy was permitted, and 40% of dose-escalation patients had received checkpoint inhibitors. Three dose-escalation patients achieved partial responses, one with hepatocellular carcinoma and two with cutaneous melanoma. Peripheral TCRbeta sequencing aimed to test whether ivuxolimab altered TCR sequence diversity and caused clonal T-cell expansion. The monotherapy dose-escalation portion (N ≈ 52 patients) of the phase I ivuxolimab trial is reported in the paper. Study-wide findings and limitations: The antigen specificity of the peripheral T cells that underwent clonal expansion was not determined. In the 0.1-3.0 mg/kg groups, partial responders had among the lowest normalized peripheral clonal expansion, particularly in CD8+ T cells. After ivuxolimab, CD8+ T cells had more expanded clones than CD4+ T cells on average. Low levels of normalized T-cell clonal expansion were also seen in some nonresponding patients. At doses from 0.1 to 3.0 mg/kg, clonal expansion was seen in both CD4+ and CD8+ blood T cells between baseline and week 6.

The trial excluded patients who had a history of autoimmune disease or who were on systemic immunosuppression. Peripheral blood for TCR sequencing was collected from all dose cohorts at baseline, on cycle 4 day 1, and on cycle 7 day 1. The samples were taken from a phase I, first-in-human, multicenter, open-label dose-escalation trial of ivuxolimab. The trial enrolled adults with locally advanced or metastatic head and neck squamous cell, hepatocellular, melanoma or renal cell carcinoma. Before TCR sequencing, CD4+ and CD8+ T cells were separately sorted from peripheral blood. As for this clone: Its target antigen remains unknown. The record has no base qualities; no much larger clone is one base away.

V loses 8 bases, J loses 0 bases, and the germline ends lie 6 bases apart. The CDR3 spans 12 residues, from the cysteine through the phenylalanine. This entry keeps only the CDR3 DNA: 36 bases, framed from base 1. The germline V gene (reference sequence) sets CDR1 to LNHDA and CDR2 to SQIVND. Genomic DNA was extracted from sorted cells for sequencing of the TCRbeta CDR3 region. TCRbeta CDR3 regions were sequenced using the immunoSEQ Assay. TCRdb took over this immuneACCESS table, retaining in-frame rearrangements with V and J assigned. Such tables are incomplete; in checked studies, under half of the missing clones stem from an unresolved V gene, and the remainder is unexplained. In this sample the table shows roughly 70,000 clones, under 90% of which occur a single time. The ten largest clones represent roughly 0.7% of the sample.

In this chain, TRBV19 is recombined with TRBJ2-3; the D gene remains uncertain. Sequenced here: CD4+ or CD8+ T cells sorted from blood, sampled in a trial of the OX40 agonist ivuxolimab. The receptor comes from an adult with an advanced solid tumor such as melanoma, head and neck, liver or kidney cancer. The nucleotide sequence reads TGTGCCAGTGAAACTAGCACAGATACGCAGTATTTT. Its coded protein is CASETSTDTQYF.